This TCR beta chain was observed in a study of CD8 T cells in Susac syndrome. Reverse transcription used about 0.45 to 1 ug RNA and random hexamers. The TCR beta CDR3 was amplified by immunoSEQ multiplex PCR across 54 Vbeta, 13 Jbeta. MiXCR was run by TCRdb on the immunoSEQ multiplex PCR reads, yielding one entry per CDR3 protein. The table has about 440,000 distinct CDR3 sequences, approximately 85% seen once; the top ten hold under 0.15%. Per germline, CDR1 MDHEN and CDR2 SYDVKM. This CDR3 region has 15 residues. The trim removed 6 bases at V and 1 base at J, leaving 3 bases unmatched. The sample taken for sequencing was CD8+ T cells from PBMCs. The receptor comes from a human donor with multiple sclerosis. V usage is TRBV28 and J usage is TRBJ2-2; 9 positions agree with TRBD2. CDR3 coding DNA: TGTGCCAGCAGGAGGACTAGCGAGAACACCGGGGAGCTGTTTTTT. It codes for CASRRTSENTGELFF. Together with reference TRBV28 and TRBJ2-2, the CDR3 gives the full variable domain: DVKVTQSSRYLVKRTGEKVFLECVQDMDHENMFWYRQDPGLGLRLIYFSYDVKMKEKGDIPEGYSVSREKKERFSLILESASTNQTSMYLCASRRTSENTGELFFGEGSRLTVL.